Shown below are 10 T cell receptor beta chains from a single sample sequenced in a study of cytomegalovirus exposure and HLA in healthy donors (dated by TCRdb to 2016 to 2017). Library prep was done by the immunoSEQ multiplex PCR assay. A mixture of 60 forward primers for TCR Vbeta segments and 13 reverse primers for TCR Jbeta segments was used in the multiplex PCR. Here the immuneACCESS table is served through TCRdb, limited to in-frame sequences with V and J called. Missing clones are a known gap in these copies; in checked studies unresolved V genes cover under half, and the rest lacks a known reason. Present in this sample are about 130,000 clones, approximately 80% of which were seen just once. The ten most abundant clones make up around 1.9% of the sample. Sequenced input: PBMCs. The receptors were sampled from a woman aged 40 to 55 in good health and CMV-seronegative.

The chain links TRBV5-5 to TRBJ2-5; 8 positions match TRBD2. The CDR3 extends over 17 amino acids. With V trimmed by 0 bases and J by 5 bases, 12 bases remained unmatched. CDR1 SGHKS and CDR2 YYEKEE come from the germline V gene (reference sequence). This CDR3 is CASSLEGIAGSRETQYF. CDR3 bases: TGTGCCAGCAGCTTGGAGGGGATAGCGGGGTCCAGGGAGACCCAGTACTTC.

A few counts support this clone. This sequence joins TRBV11-2 and TRBJ1-1; a possible D gene is TRBD1 (5 bases). This CDR3 comprises 16 residues. Germline V gives CDR1 SGHAT, CDR2 FQNNGV. The V gene lost 0 bases and the J gene lost 3 bases, with 14 bases spanning the gap. The CDR3 DNA reads TGTGCCAGCAGCTTAGATCCGGGGCGGGGAGACACTGAAGCTTTCTTT. This translates into CASSLDPGRGDTEAFF.

On this clone itself: The germline gene is not matched at one end of the junction; a read error may be the cause. The V call is TRBV15, the J call TRBJ2-7, with D uncertain. This CDR3 is built from 12 residues. The germline CDR1 and CDR2 sequences are LNHNV and YYDKDF (reference sequence). CDR3: CATSRVGEEQFF. In DNA, the CDR3 is TGTGCCACCAGCAGAGTCGGAGAAGAACAATTCTTC.

This rearrangement joins TRBV27 to TRBJ2-7; 8 positions agree with TRBD1. V lost 6 bases, J lost 6 bases, and 10 bases stayed unmatched. Germline V CDR1 and CDR2: MNHEY, SMNVEV (reference sequence). The CDR3 runs to 14 residues. This chain's CDR3 is CASSIRQGLSEQYF. In DNA, the CDR3 is TGTGCCAGCAGCATACGACAGGGGCTAAGCGAGCAGTACTTC.

This clone was observed a single time. The chain uses TRBV7-9 and TRBJ1-2; D ambiguous. The germline V and J ends were trimmed by 2 bases and 2 bases, with 9 bases remaining between them. The CDR3 length is 14 residues. Germline values: CDR1 SEHNR, CDR2 FQNEAQ (reference sequence). The CDR3 region has the DNA TGTGCCAGCAGCTTATCCTCCGCGAACTATGGCTACACCTTC. Translation gives CASSLSSANYGYTF.

V usage is TRBV15 and J usage is TRBJ2-1, with D unresolved. The CDR3 spans 15 residues. The V gene's germline CDR1 is LNHNV and CDR2 YYDKDF (reference sequence). Deletions cut 1 base from V and 5 bases from J, with 12 bases between. CDR3 DNA: TGTGCCACCAGCAGAGCAGGTCCCTCAGACAATGAGCAGTTCTTC. It encodes CATSRAGPSDNEQFF. Using reference TRBV15 and TRBJ2-1 for the parts outside the CDR3, the full variable domain is DAMVIQNPRYQVTQFGKPVTLSCSQTLNHNVMYWYQQKSSQAPKLLFHYYDKDFNNEADTPDNFQSRRPNTSFCFLDIRSPGLGDTAMYLCATSRAGPSDNEQFFGPGTRLTVL.

This chain links TRBV4-2 with TRBJ2-5; 9 bases line up with TRBD2. Germline CDR1 is LGHNA and CDR2 is YNFKEQ. The J segment lost 2 bases and the V segment lost 1 base, leaving 5 bases of the junction unmatched. This CDR3 spans 16 amino acids. Here the CDR3 reads CASSQASGTNQETQYF. In DNA form, the CDR3 reads TGTGCCAGCAGCCAAGCTAGCGGGACGAATCAAGAGACCCAGTACTTC.

The rearrangement joins TRBV13 to TRBJ2-1; D is uncertain. CDR1 and CDR2 from the germline V gene are PRHDT and FYEKMQ (reference sequence). This CDR3 is 17 amino acids long. V was trimmed by 5 bases and J by 0 bases, leaving 17 bases between them. The CDR3 here is CASSPSTTSSSYNEQFF. The CDR3 DNA is TGTGCCAGCAGCCCGAGCACTACCTCTAGCTCCTACAATGAGCAGTTCTTC. Using reference TRBV13 and TRBJ2-1 for the parts outside the CDR3, the full variable domain is AAGVIQSPRHLIKEKRETATLKCYPIPRHDTVYWYQQGPGQDPQFLISFYEKMQSDKGSIPDRFSAQQFSDYHSELNMSSLELGDSALYFCASSPSTTSSSYNEQFFGPGTRLTVL.

The CDR3 sequence: CASGPILRQYF. In DNA, the CDR3 is TGTGCCAGCGGTCCTATCTTACGCCAGTATTTT. The chain couples TRBV27 to TRBJ2-3; D is unclear. Trimming shortened V by 8 bases and J by 12 bases, and 15 bases separated the two germline ends. CDR1 is MNHEY, CDR2 SMNVEV, per germline (reference sequence). CDR3 length equals 11 residues.

This sequence joins TRBV10-3 and TRBJ2-1; 7 bases are shared with TRBD2. J gave up 4 bases and V 4 bases, and 7 bases lay outside the gene matches. This CDR3 has 15 amino acids. CDR1 ENHRY and CDR2 SYGVKD come from the germline V gene. CDR3 DNA: TGTGCCATCAGTGGGGCGGCGGGGGATTACAATGAGCAGTTCTTC. Protein product: CAISGAAGDYNEQFF.